Here is one TCR beta chain with its context. Its specificity is unknown. The data were obtained in a study of shared clonotypes between healthy human individuals. The study, taken as a whole, reports: With several donors compared, around 5.4% of naive CD4 clonotypes were shared. Rarefaction showed sorted-subset sequencing was incomplete despite large depth.

V lost 3 bases, J lost 1 base, and 9 bases lay in between. The CDR3 runs 15 residues. Germline lookup yields CDR1 SGHNT and CDR2 YENEEA. Original processing notes: ImmunoSEQ output held junction-only sequences without quality scores, so filtering differed. Only in-frame clones appear in the TCRdb table, and some are missing; sequencing was by immunoSEQ multiplex PCR. V and J calls and clone size are copied from that table; D and trimming were computed from the DNA. The table has hundreds of thousands of clones, about 97% seen once; the top ten hold 0.055% to 0.07%. This receptor was taken from a woman in her 30s in good health. The specimen sequenced was naive CD4+ T cells sorted from blood. Subset denoted: CD45RA+ positively selected. The V call is TRBV11-3, the J call TRBJ2-2; D is unclear. CDR3 sequence (DNA): TGTGCCAGCAGCTTCCGGGCTGGGAACACCGGGGAGCTGTTTTTT. This encodes CASSFRAGNTGELFF.